A selection of T cell receptor beta chains follows, all from one sample in a study of cytomegalovirus exposure and HLA in healthy donors. Using immunoSEQ multiplex PCR, the repertoire was profiled, and TCRdb retains in-frame clones only, with some absent. The sample yields about 140,000 clones, about 79% seen once. Sequencing was performed on PBMCs. The source of these receptors is a male donor in good health and CMV-seronegative. The CDR3 runs from the conserved cysteine through the conserved F or W. D genes are given only for firm matches. Expanded clones get a size class; other rows say once, few or many, or leave the size out.

TRBD1,-,TRBJ2-7,TRBV9,14,TGTGCCAGCAGCTTCGGACAGGGGGGCTACGAGCAGTACTTC,CASSFGQGGYEQYF
TRBD1,-,TRBJ1-2,TRBV5-8,16,TGTGCCAGCAGCTTGGCCGGTATGGGACAGCCCTACGGCTACACCTTC,CASSLAGMGQPYGYTF
TRBD1,once,TRBJ1-6,TRBV27,14,TGTGCCAGCAGTCGACAGGGGTTAGATTCACCCCTCCACTTT,CASSRQGLDSPLHF
TRBD2,-,TRBJ2-7,TRBV7-2,18,TGTGCCAGCAGCCCTGGGACTAGCGGGAGATTGGTAACCTACGAGCAGTACTTC,CASSPGTSGRLVTYEQYF
-,-,TRBJ1-4,TRBV6-1,15,TGTGCCAGCAGGAAGGCGCGGGACCCTAATGAAAAACTGTTTTTT,CASRKARDPNEKLFF
TRBD2,few,TRBJ2-7,TRBV5-1,14,TGCGCCAGCAGCTTGGGCGGGAGTAGCAACGAGCAGTACTTC,CASSLGGSSNEQYF
TRBD1,few,TRBJ1-1,TRBV5-4,15,TGTGCCAGCAGCTTAAACCGGGACAGGGCCACTGAAGCTTTCTTT,CASSLNRDRATEAFF
TRBD1,-,TRBJ1-2,TRBV9,16,TGTGCCAGCAGCGTAGCAGGGACAGGGGGTCCTTATGGCTACACCTTC,CASSVAGTGGPYGYTF
-,-,TRBJ2-3,TRBV9,15,TGTGCCAGCAGCCGAGGACTACTTGACACAGATACGCAGTATTTT,CASSRGLLDTDTQYF
-,-,TRBJ2-7,TRBV7-7,14,TGTGCTAGCAGCTTAGGTCGTGGTTCGGTAGAGCAGTACTTC,CASSLGRGSVEQYF
-,-,TRBJ2-7,TRBV7-2,14,TGTGCCAGCAGACTAGGACTTAGCTCCTACGAGCAGTACTTC,CASRLGLSSYEQYF
-,-,TRBJ1-1,TRBV7-3,13,TGTGCCAGCAGCGGACGAGGGTTTGCTGAAGCTTTCTTT,CASSGRGFAEAFF
TRBD2,-,TRBJ2-3,TRBV19,16,TGTGCCAGTAATCCGGAGGGTAGCGGGAGACAAGATACGCAGTATTTT,CASNPEGSGRQDTQYF
-,-,TRBJ1-2,TRBV4-2,14,TGTGCCAGCAGCCAGGAGACAGTTTTCTATGGCTACACCTTC,CASSQETVFYGYTF
TRBD2,-,TRBJ2-5,TRBV2,12,TGTGCCAGCGCGGGAGGTGTGGAGACCCAGTACTTC,CASAGGVETQYF
-,-,TRBJ2-5,TRBV7-9,13,TGTGCCAGCAGCTCCATCCTTTTGAGGGAGCAGTACTTC,CASSSILLREQYF
-,few,TRBJ1-1,TRBV23-1,12,TGCGCCAGCAGTCGCAGTGACACTGAAGCTTTCTTT,CASSRSDTEAFF
-,-,TRBJ2-1,TRBV4-3,14,TGCGCCAGCAGCCAAGCCCCCTCGGGGAATGAGCAGTTCTTC,CASSQAPSGNEQFF
-,-,TRBJ2-7,TRBV11-3,15,TGTGCCAGCAGCTTAGGGGCAGGGCGGATCTACGAGCAGTACTTC,CASSLGAGRIYEQYF
-,-,TRBJ1-4,TRBV6-5,13,TGTGCCAGCCTCGACAGTGCCCTCGAAAAACTGTTTTTT,CASLDSALEKLFF
-,few,TRBJ2-7,TRBV4-1,13,TGCGCCAGCAGCCAAGGGAGGGCCTACGAGCAGTACTTC,CASSQGRAYEQYF
-,-,TRBJ1-1,TRBV20-1,11,TGCAGTGCCAACAAACAGGGCGAAGCTTTCTTT,CSANKQGEAFF
-,-,TRBJ2-7,TRBV6-1,16,TGTGCCAGCAGTGAATTCGGGTTGGACACGTCCTACGAGCAGTACTTC,CASSEFGLDTSYEQYF
-,-,TRBJ1-2,TRBV4-3,14,TGCGCCAGCAGCCAGGGCAGGGATTACTATGGCTACACCTTC,CASSQGRDYYGYTF
TRBD2,-,TRBJ2-7,TRBV14,22,TGTGCCAGCAGCCAAGATATGGGAGGGACTAGCGGGGCGACTAAACCCTCCTACGAGCAGTACTTC,CASSQDMGGTSGATKPSYEQYF
-,-,TRBJ2-7,TRBV2,16,TGTGCCAGCAGTGAAAGGGGGGACAGACTAAGATACGAGCAGTACTTC,CASSERGDRLRYEQYF
-,-,TRBJ2-7,TRBV19,14,TGTGCCAGTAGTATAGATTCTCCGGGAGTAGAGCAGTACTTC,CASSIDSPGVEQYF
-,-,TRBJ1-2,TRBV29-1,13,TGCAGCGTTGAAATGGGGGGGGACTATGGCTACACCTTC,CSVEMGGDYGYTF
TRBD2,few,TRBJ2-5,TRBV5-8,20,TGTGCCAGCAGATCAACTATCACTTCTCGGGCGGGAGGGCCGCCGGAGACCCAGTACTTC,CASRSTITSRAGGPPETQYF
-,-,TRBJ2-1,TRBV5-4,15,TGTGCCAGCAGACCAACAGGTTACTCCTACAATGAGCAGTTCTTC,CASRPTGYSYNEQFF
-,-,TRBJ2-7,TRBV19,15,TGTGCCAGTAGCACACCGGGACACGTCTACTACGAGCAGTACTTC,CASSTPGHVYYEQYF
-,-,TRBJ2-1,TRBV4-1,12,TGCGCCAGCAGCCAAGAGGGCCCGGAGCAGTTCTTC,CASSQEGPEQFF
TRBD2,-,TRBJ2-1,TRBV5-1,15,TGCGCCAGCACAGGGCTAGCGGGAACTAACGATGAGCAGTTCTTC,CASTGLAGTNDEQFF
TRBD1,-,TRBJ1-4,TRBV10-2,16,TGCGCCAGCAGACCCGGGACAGCTATATCTAATGAAAAACTGTTTTTT,CASRPGTAISNEKLFF
-,-,TRBJ1-1,TRBV6-7,15,TGTGCCAGCAGTTACGGGGCGGACATGAACACTGAAGCTTTCTTT,CASSYGADMNTEAFF
TRBD1,-,TRBJ1-2,TRBV7-9,18,TGTGCCAGCAGCTTCGACGGGACAGGGGCCACAGAAAACTATGGCTACACCTTC,CASSFDGTGATENYGYTF
TRBD1,-,TRBJ1-1,TRBV18,12,TGTGCCAGCTCCACGGGACAGGGGGAAGCTTTCTTT,CASSTGQGEAFF
-,many,TRBJ1-1,TRBV7-3,13,TGTGCCAGCAGACACGACAGTGGCGGTGAAGCTTTCTTT,CASRHDSGGEAFF
-,-,TRBJ1-3,TRBV18,16,TGTGCCAGCTCACCACGGCGCACTCTGGGCGGAAACACCATATATTTT,CASSPRRTLGGNTIYF
-,-,TRBJ2-1,TRBV7-9,17,TGTGCCAGCAGCCCCCCACGCAGGTGGGGGGAGGGGGGTGAGCAGTTCTTC,CASSPPRRWGEGGEQFF
-,-,TRBJ1-3,TRBV6-5,16,TGTGCCAGCAGTTACGGGGCGATGGACACTGGAAACACCATATATTTT,CASSYGAMDTGNTIYF
-,-,TRBJ1-4,TRBV29-1,12,TGCAGCGTTGACACCCCCGCAGATAAACTGTTTTTT,CSVDTPADKLFF
TRBD1,-,TRBJ2-1,TRBV7-9,17,TGTGCCAGCAGCCCCCGACAGGGTCCCAGCTCCTACAATGAGCAGTTCTTC,CASSPRQGPSSYNEQFF
TRBD2,few,TRBJ2-7,TRBV9,19,TGTGCCAGCAGCGCACCCAGGGGACTAGCGGGAGGGCCGGGAGACGAGCAGTACTTC,CASSAPRGLAGGPGDEQYF
-,once,TRBJ1-1,TRBV25-1,13,TGTGCCAGCAGGACATATATGAACACTGAAGCTTTCTTT,CASRTYMNTEAFF
TRBD1,-,TRBJ2-1,TRBV11-2,11,TGTGCCAGCAGCAAACAGGGGGCGTTGTTCTTC,CASSKQGALFF
-,-,TRBJ1-4,TRBV19,12,TGTGCCAGTAGCCCCCTCGACGGGAAACTGTTTTTT,CASSPLDGKLFF
TRBD2,-,TRBJ2-5,TRBV27,15,TGTGCCAGCAGCTCCTGGGGACCCGGGGGGGAGACCCAGTACTTC,CASSSWGPGGETQYF
-,-,TRBJ2-5,TRBV11-2,17,TGTGCCAGCAGCTTCAGCAGGTTCGCCTCTGGTAGAGAGACCCAGTACTTC,CASSFSRFASGRETQYF
TRBD1,-,TRBJ1-2,TRBV10-3,16,TGTGCCATCAGTGAGGGGGACAGGGGGCCTAACTATGGCTACACCTTC,CAISEGDRGPNYGYTF
-,-,TRBJ2-7,TRBV7-2,15,TGTGCCAGCAGGGCCGGTGGGAGCTGGGACTACGAGCAGTACTTC,CASRAGGSWDYEQYF
TRBD2,-,TRBJ2-1,TRBV19,17,TGTGCCAGTAGTCCCCTTAGTGGAGCGGGAGCTCTCAATGAGCAGTTCTTC,CASSPLSGAGALNEQFF
TRBD1,few,TRBJ2-5,TRBV27,15,TGTGCCAGCAGTTTATACGGGACAGCACAAGAGACCCAGTACTTC,CASSLYGTAQETQYF
-,-,TRBJ2-7,TRBV6-6,14,TGTGCCAGCAGTTACTCTCCCTCGGGCTACGAGCAGTACTTC,CASSYSPSGYEQYF
-,-,TRBJ2-2,TRBV19,11,TGTGCCAGTAGGCGGACCGGGGAGCTGTTTTTT,CASRRTGELFF
-,few,TRBJ2-1,TRBV19,14,TGTGCCAGTAGTATGGGCGGGCCTTTCAATGAGCAGTTCTTC,CASSMGGPFNEQFF
-,-,TRBJ1-1,TRBV5-4,13,TGTGCCTCGGCAGGGCGCATGAACACTGAAGCTTTCTTT,CASAGRMNTEAFF
-,-,TRBJ2-7,TRBV6-6,14,TGTGCCAGCAGTTACCGGGGGAGCTCCTACGAGCAGTACTTC,CASSYRGSSYEQYF